Listed below are T cell receptor beta chains from one sample, sequenced in a study of T cell changes during pregnancy in multiple sclerosis. Assay used: immunoSEQ multiplex PCR; TCRdb lists only in-frame clones, some missing. The sample carries about 72,000 clones, 90% to 95% recorded once. The source material was peripheral blood, sampled in the third trimester of pregnancy. These receptors all stem from a female donor in good health, enrolled as a control in a pregnancy study. CDR3s include the opening cysteine and the closing phenylalanine or tryptophan. The D gene is left open where the match is weak. Some rows mark clone size as missing; the rest say once, few, many or name a class of expanded clone.

cdr3_length	d_call	j_call	v_call	clone_size	cdr3_nt	cdr3_aa
14	TRBD1	TRBJ1-2	TRBV27	-	TGTGCCAGCAGGCTTGACAGGGGGCCGAGGGGCTACACCTTC	CASRLDRGPRGYTF
16	-	TRBJ2-7	TRBV10-3	-	TGTGCCATCAGTGAGTCAATTCGACAGGTAGGCTACGAGCAGTACTTC	CAISESIRQVGYEQYF
14	-	TRBJ1-2	TRBV6-5	-	TGTGCCAGCAGTTACTCCAGTCCTAACTATGGCTACACCTTC	CASSYSSPNYGYTF
11	-	TRBJ1-2	TRBV28	-	TGTGCCAGCAGTCCCAGTCGCGGCTACACCTTC	CASSPSRGYTF
18	-	TRBJ2-4	TRBV28	-	TGTGCCAGCAGTTTGGTCCCCTGGGGCACTGGGGCCAAAAACATTCAGTACTTC	CASSLVPWGTGAKNIQYF
18	TRBD2	TRBJ2-7	TRBV19	-	TGTGCCAGTAGTCCAACCCTCCCGACTAGCTCACCGTCCTACGAGCAGTACTTC	CASSPTLPTSSPSYEQYF
16	-	TRBJ2-3	TRBV6-4	-	TGTGCCAGCAGCGCTCGAACTGGTAGCGGCACAGATACGCAGTATTTT	CASSARTGSGTDTQYF
15	TRBD1	TRBJ1-6	TRBV6-5	once	TGTGCCAGCAGTTACGATCCAGGGGGCAATTCACCCCTCCACTTT	CASSYDPGGNSPLHF
15	TRBD1	TRBJ1-1	TRBV19	-	TGTGCCAGTATGACGGGGACAGCTGAGAACACTGAAGCTTTCTTT	CASMTGTAENTEAFF
14	-	TRBJ2-7	TRBV18	-	TGTGCCAGCTCACCGGGTGGCAGGCCCTACGAGCAGTACTTC	CASSPGGRPYEQYF
15	-	TRBJ1-1	TRBV7-8	-	TGTGCCAGCAGCCCAAGGCGACAGGTGAACACTGAAGCTTTCTTT	CASSPRRQVNTEAFF
15	-	TRBJ2-3	TRBV4-2	-	TGTGCCAGCAGCCAAGTAGACGGGACTGCAGATACGCAGTATTTT	CASSQVDGTADTQYF
16	TRBD1	TRBJ1-2	TRBV7-9	-	TGTGCCAGCAGCTTACCGGGACAGGGTTTAGACTATGGCTACACCTTC	CASSLPGQGLDYGYTF
13	-	TRBJ1-5	TRBV6-6	-	TGTGCCACCCAGACAGCCTCCAATCAGCCCCAGCATTTT	CATQTASNQPQHF
15	TRBD2	TRBJ2-1	TRBV9	-	TGTGCCAGCAGCGGTAGCGGGACTCCCTACAATGAGCAGTTCTTC	CASSGSGTPYNEQFF
13	-	TRBJ2-7	TRBV28	-	TGTGCCACCCTTCCGGGACATCTCTACGAGCAGTACTTC	CATLPGHLYEQYF
13	-	TRBJ2-5	TRBV4-3	-	TGCGCCAGCAGCCGAACAGAGAAAGAGACCCAGTACTTC	CASSRTEKETQYF
14	-	TRBJ2-5	TRBV6-5	-	TGTGCCAGCAGTTACGGTGGGGGCAAAGAGACCCAGTACTTC	CASSYGGGKETQYF
14	-	TRBJ1-4	TRBV7-2	-	TGTGCCAGCAGCTTAGGCACAGGGAGTGAAAAACTGTTTTTT	CASSLGTGSEKLFF
17	-	TRBJ1-4	TRBV5-1	once	TGCGCCAGCAGCCCAACTCCGGGACTGACTACCAATGAAAAACTGTTTTTT	CASSPTPGLTTNEKLFF
14	-	TRBJ1-6	TRBV5-1	-	TGCGCCAGCAGCTTGGAGAGTTATAATTCACCCCTCCACTTT	CASSLESYNSPLHF
15	TRBD1	TRBJ2-3	TRBV2	once	TGTGCCAGCAGTGACCGGGACAGGGTTGCAGATACGCAGTATTTT	CASSDRDRVADTQYF
20	TRBD1	TRBJ2-1	TRBV10-3	-	TGTGCCATCAGTACCTTGGGACAGGGTTCAGCGGGGCTCTCCTACAATGAGCAGTTCTTC	CAISTLGQGSAGLSYNEQFF
13	-	TRBJ1-1	TRBV19	-	TGTGCCAGTAGTTTCGCAGGGTCCACTGAAGCTTTCTTT	CASSFAGSTEAFF
14	TRBD1	TRBJ2-7	TRBV6-1	-	TGTGCCAGCAGGGCTCGACAGGGCTCGGGCGAGCAGTACTTC	CASRARQGSGEQYF
16	TRBD1	TRBJ2-7	TRBV4-2	-	TGTGCCAGCAGCCGAGATCAGGACAGGGAGTCGCGCGAGCAGTACTTC	CASSRDQDRESREQYF
15	-	TRBJ1-6	TRBV28	-	TGTGCCAGCAGTTTAGGGCCCGCCGGCTCTTCACCCCTCCACTTT	CASSLGPAGSSPLHF
20	-	TRBJ1-1	TRBV27	-	TGTGCCAGCACCCTGAGGCCCAACCGGGATAAAATATATCCGAACACTGAAGCTTTCTTT	CASTLRPNRDKIYPNTEAFF
16	TRBD2	TRBJ2-7	TRBV7-2	-	TGTGCCAGCAGCTTAGCCCCTAGCGGGAGGGCTCACGAGCAGTACTTC	CASSLAPSGRAHEQYF
13	-	TRBJ2-5	TRBV18	-	TGTGCCAGCTCACAGCGGATGGGGGAGACCCAGTACTTC	CASSQRMGETQYF
17	TRBD2	TRBJ2-1	TRBV27	-	TGTGCCAGCCACTCGGGACTACTAATCGGCTCCTACAATGAGCAGTTCTTC	CASHSGLLIGSYNEQFF
13	-	TRBJ2-5	TRBV6-4	once	TGTGCCAGCAGCGCAAGGGGTGGAGAGACCCAGTACTTC	CASSARGGETQYF
17	TRBD2	TRBJ2-1	TRBV28	-	TGTGCCAGCAGTCTGCGACTAGCGGGGTACTCCTACAATGAGCAGTTCTTC	CASSLRLAGYSYNEQFF
14	TRBD2	TRBJ2-7	TRBV2	-	TGTGCCAGCACCGGGACTAGCGGGGTCTACGAGCAGTACTTC	CASTGTSGVYEQYF
12	-	TRBJ1-2	TRBV27	-	TGTGCCAGCAGTAGGGGGGGCTATGGCTACACCTTC	CASSRGGYGYTF
15	-	TRBJ1-5	TRBV6-5	-	TGTGCCAGCAGGCCGAAAGGAAGACTCGATCAGCCCCAGCATTTT	CASRPKGRLDQPQHF